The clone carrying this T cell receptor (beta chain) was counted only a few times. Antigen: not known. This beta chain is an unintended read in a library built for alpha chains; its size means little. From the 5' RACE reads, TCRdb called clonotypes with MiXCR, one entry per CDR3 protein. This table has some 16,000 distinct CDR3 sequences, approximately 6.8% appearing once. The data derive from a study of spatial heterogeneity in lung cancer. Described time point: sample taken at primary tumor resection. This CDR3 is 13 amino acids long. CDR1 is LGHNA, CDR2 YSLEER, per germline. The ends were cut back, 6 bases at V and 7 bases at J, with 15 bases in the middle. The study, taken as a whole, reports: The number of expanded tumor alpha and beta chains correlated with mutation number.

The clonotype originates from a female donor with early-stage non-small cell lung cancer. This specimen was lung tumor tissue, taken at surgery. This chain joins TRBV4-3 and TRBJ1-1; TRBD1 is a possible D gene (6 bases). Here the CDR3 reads CASRKSGGIEAFF. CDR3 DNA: TGCGCCAGCAGGAAATCGGGGGGCATTGAAGCTTTCTTT.